This T cell receptor beta chain was documented in a study of identical twins. This clonotype was seen just once. The antigen is undetermined. Study observations and caveats: Partial confounding of zero-insertion analyses by invariant MAIT and iNKT cells was possible.

TCRdb re-analysed the 5' RACE reads in MiXCR, keeping a single row per CDR3 protein. The sample consists of some 500,000 distinct CDR3 sequences, around 20% of them appearing once. Per the germline V gene, CDR1 is KGHSH and CDR2 is LQKENI. Deletions cut 6 bases from V and 1 base from J, with 29 bases between. There are 20 residues in the CDR3. Separately, the same data were catalogued under a study of T cells expressing NK-cell markers. As reported in that work: In five or six donors, dominant NKG2C+ clonotypes were roughly 1.0-8% of CD8+ T cells. Clarity on HCMV specificity was lacking for the expanded NKG2C+ T cell clones.

The gene calls are TRBV18 and TRBJ2-3; D ambiguous. Input material: CD4+ T cells sorted from blood. The TCR originated in a woman under 30 in good health. CDR3 in amino acids: CASSLEAVRRTPTGTDTQYF. CDR3 DNA: TGTGCCAGCTCGCTAGAGGCGGTCCGACGGACGCCCACGGGCACAGATACGCAGTATTTT.